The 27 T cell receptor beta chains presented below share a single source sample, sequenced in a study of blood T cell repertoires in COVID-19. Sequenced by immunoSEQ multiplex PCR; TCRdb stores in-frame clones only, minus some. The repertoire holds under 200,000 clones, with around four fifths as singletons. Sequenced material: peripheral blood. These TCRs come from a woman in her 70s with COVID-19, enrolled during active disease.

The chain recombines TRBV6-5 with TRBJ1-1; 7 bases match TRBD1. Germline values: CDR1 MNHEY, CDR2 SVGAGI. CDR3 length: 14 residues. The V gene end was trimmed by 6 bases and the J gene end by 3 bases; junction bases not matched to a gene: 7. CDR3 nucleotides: TGTGCCAGCAGCAAGACAGGGCGGGACACTGAAGCTTTCTTT. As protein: CASSKTGRDTEAFF.

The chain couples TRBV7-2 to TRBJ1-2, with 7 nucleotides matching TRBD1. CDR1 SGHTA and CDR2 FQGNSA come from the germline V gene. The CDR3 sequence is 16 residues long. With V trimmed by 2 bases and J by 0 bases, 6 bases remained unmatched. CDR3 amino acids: CASSLQWDRANYGYTF. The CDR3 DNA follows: TGTGCCAGCAGCTTACAATGGGACAGAGCTAACTATGGCTACACCTTC. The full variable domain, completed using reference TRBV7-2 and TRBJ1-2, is GAGVSQSPSNKVTEKGKDVELRCDPISGHTALYWYRQSLGQGLEFLIYFQGNSAPDKSGLPSDRFSAERTGGSVSTLTIQRTQQEDSAVYLCASSLQWDRANYGYTFGSGTRLTVV.

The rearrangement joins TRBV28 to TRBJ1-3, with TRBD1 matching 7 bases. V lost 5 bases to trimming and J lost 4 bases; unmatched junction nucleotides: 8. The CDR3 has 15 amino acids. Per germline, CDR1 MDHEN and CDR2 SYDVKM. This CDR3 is CASSPSQGQGNTIYF. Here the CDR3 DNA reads TGTGCCAGCAGTCCTTCACAGGGGCAGGGAAACACCATATATTTT.

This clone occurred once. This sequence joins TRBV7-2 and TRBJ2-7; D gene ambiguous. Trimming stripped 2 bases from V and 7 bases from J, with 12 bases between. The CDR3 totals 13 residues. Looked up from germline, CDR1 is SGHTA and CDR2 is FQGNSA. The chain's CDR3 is CASSLSQVLEQYF. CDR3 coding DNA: TGTGCCAGCAGCTTAAGCCAGGTTTTGGAGCAGTACTTC.

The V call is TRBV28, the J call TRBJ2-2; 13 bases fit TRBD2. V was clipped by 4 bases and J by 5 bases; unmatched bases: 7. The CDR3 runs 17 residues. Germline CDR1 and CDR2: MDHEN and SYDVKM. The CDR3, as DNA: TGTGCCAGCAGTTCCCTGACTAGCGGGAGGAGAACCGGGGAGCTGTTTTTT. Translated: CASSSLTSGRRTGELFF.

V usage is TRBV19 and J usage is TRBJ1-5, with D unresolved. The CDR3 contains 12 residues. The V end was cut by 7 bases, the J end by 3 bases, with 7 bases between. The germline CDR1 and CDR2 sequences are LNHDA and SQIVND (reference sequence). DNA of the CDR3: TGTGCCAGTACAACGGTCAATCAGCCCCAGCATTTT. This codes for CASTTVNQPQHF.

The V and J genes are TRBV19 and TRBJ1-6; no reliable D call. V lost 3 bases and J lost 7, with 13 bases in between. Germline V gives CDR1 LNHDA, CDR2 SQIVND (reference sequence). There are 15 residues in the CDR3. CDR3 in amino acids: CASSMRETWNSPLHF. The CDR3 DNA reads TGTGCCAGTAGTATGAGAGAGACATGGAATTCACCCCTCCACTTT.

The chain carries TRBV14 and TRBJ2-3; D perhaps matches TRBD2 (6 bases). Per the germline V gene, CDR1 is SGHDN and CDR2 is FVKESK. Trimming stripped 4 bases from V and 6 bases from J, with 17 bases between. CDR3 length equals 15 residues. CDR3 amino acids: CASSPVAVWPDTQYF. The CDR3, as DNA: TGTGCCAGCAGCCCTGTAGCGGTTTGGCCTGATACGCAGTATTTT.

CDR3 residues: CSAGGLNEQFF. The CDR3 DNA is TGCAGTGCTGGGGGACTCAATGAGCAGTTCTTC. The chain is built from TRBV20-1 and TRBJ2-1, with D perhaps TRBD2 (6 bases). Looked up from germline, CDR1 is DFQATT and CDR2 is SNEGSKA (reference sequence). The CDR3 spans 11 residues. Trimming removed 5 bases from V and 6 bases from J, with 8 bases in between.

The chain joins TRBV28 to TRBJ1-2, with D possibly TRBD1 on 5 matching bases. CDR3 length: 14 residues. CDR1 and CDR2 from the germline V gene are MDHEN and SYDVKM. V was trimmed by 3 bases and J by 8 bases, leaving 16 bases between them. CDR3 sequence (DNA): TGTGCCAGCAGTTTGGGATACAGGCCCCTAGGCTACACCTTC. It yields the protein CASSLGYRPLGYTF.

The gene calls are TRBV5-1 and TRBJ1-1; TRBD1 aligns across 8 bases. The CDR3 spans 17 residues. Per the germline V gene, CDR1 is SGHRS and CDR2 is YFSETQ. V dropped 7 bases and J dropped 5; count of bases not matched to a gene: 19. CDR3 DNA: TGCGCCAGCTCCGGGTCCACACCCCCACAGGGGGATACTGAAGCTTTCTTT. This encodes CASSGSTPPQGDTEAFF. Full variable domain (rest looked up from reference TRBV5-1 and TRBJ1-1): KAGVTQTPRYLIKTRGQQVTLSCSPISGHRSVSWYQQTPGQGLQFLFEYFSETQRNKGNFPGRFSGRQFSNSRSEMNVSTLELGDSALYLCASSGSTPPQGDTEAFFGQGTRLTVV.

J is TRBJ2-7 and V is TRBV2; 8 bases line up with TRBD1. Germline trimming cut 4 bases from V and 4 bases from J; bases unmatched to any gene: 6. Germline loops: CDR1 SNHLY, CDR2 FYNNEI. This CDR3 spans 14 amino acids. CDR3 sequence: CASSGTGTRYEQYV. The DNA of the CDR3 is TGTGCCAGCAGTGGGACAGGGACGCGATACGAGCAGTACGTC.

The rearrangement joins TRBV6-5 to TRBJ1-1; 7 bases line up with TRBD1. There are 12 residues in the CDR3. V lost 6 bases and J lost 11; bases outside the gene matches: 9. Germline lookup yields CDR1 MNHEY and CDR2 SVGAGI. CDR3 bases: TGTGCCAGCAGCTGGCGCGAGGGGGCGGCTTTCTTT. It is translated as CASSWREGAAFF.

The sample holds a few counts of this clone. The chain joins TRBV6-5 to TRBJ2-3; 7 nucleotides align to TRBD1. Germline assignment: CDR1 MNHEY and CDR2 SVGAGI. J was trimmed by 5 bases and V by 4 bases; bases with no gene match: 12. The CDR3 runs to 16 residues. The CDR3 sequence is CASSFAGTEVLDTQYF. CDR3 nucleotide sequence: TGTGCCAGCAGTTTTGCCGGGACAGAGGTTCTAGATACGCAGTATTTT.

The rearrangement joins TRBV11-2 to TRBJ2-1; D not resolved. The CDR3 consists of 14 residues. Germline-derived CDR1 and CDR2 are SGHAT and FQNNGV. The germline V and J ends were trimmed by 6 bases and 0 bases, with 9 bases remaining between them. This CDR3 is CASRSLSSYNEQFF. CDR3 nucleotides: TGTGCCAGCAGAAGCCTGAGCTCCTACAATGAGCAGTTCTTC.

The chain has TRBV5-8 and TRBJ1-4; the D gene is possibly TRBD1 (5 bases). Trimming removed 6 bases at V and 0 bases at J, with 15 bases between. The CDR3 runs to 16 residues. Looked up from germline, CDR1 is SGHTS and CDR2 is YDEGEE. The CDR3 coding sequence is TGTGCCAGCACCATCGGCTTACAGGCAACTAATGAAAAACTGTTTTTT. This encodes CASTIGLQATNEKLFF.

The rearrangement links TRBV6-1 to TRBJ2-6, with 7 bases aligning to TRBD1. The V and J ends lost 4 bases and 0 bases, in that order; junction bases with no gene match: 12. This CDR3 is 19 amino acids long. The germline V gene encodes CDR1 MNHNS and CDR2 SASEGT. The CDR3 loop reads CASSASSGQPSSGANVLTF. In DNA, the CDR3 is TGTGCCAGCAGTGCCTCTTCGGGACAGCCAAGCTCTGGGGCCAACGTCCTGACTTTC.

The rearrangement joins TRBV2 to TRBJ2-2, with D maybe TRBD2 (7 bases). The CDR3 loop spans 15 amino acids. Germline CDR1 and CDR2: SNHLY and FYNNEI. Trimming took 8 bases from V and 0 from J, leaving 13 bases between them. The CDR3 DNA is TGTGCCAGCTCTGAGGGGGGGACGAACACCGGGGAGCTGTTTTTT. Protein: CASSEGGTNTGELFF.

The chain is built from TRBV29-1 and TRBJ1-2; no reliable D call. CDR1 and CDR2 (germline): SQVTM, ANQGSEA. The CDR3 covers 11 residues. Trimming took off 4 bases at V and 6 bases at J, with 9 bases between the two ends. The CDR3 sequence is CSVATINGYTF. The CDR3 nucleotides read TGCAGCGTTGCGACTATCAATGGCTACACCTTC.

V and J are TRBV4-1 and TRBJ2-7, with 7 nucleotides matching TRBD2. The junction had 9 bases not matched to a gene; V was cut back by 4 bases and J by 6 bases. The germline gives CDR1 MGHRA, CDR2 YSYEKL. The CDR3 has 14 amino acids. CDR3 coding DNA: TGCGCCAGCAGCCTCCGACTAGCCAGAAGCGAGCAGTACTTC. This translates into CASSLRLARSEQYF.

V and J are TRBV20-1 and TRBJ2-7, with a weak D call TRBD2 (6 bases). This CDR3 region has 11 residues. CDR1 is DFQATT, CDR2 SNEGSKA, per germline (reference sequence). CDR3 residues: CRGRSSYEQYV. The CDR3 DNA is TGCAGGGGGAGGAGCTCCTACGAGCAGTACGTC.

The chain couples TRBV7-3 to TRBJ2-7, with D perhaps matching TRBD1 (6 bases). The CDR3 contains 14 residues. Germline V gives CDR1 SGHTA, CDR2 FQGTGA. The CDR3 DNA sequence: TGTGCCAACAGCCAGCTCAGGGGTTACCACGAGCAGTACGTC. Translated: CANSQLRGYHEQYV.

The CDR3 region is CASSRGTSEAFF. The CDR3 DNA sequence: TGTGCCAGCAGTCGGGGGACCTCTGAAGCTTTCTTT. The gene calls are TRBV28 and TRBJ1-1; a weak D match, TRBD1 (5 bases). V was shortened by 5 bases and J by 6 bases, with 10 bases between the two germline ends. The CDR3 contains 12 residues. CDR1 and CDR2 (germline): MDHEN, SYDVKM. Full variable domain (missing parts from reference TRBV28 and TRBJ1-1): DVKVTQSSRYLVKRTGEKVFLECVQDMDHENMFWYRQDPGLGLRLIYFSYDVKMKEKGDIPEGYSVSREKKERFSLILESASTNQTSMYLCASSRGTSEAFFGQGTRLTVV.

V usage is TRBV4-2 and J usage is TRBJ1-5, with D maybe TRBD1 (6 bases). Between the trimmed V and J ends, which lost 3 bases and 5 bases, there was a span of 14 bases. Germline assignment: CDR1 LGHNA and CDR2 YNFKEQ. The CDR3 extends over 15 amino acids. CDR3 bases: TGTGCCAGCAGCCAGCAAACAGGGTCGGATCAGCCCCAGCATTTT. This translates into CASSQQTGSDQPQHF.

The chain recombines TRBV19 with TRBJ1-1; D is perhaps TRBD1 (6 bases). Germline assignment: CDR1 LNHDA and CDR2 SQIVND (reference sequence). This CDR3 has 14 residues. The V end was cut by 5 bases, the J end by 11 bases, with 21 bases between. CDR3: CASSLGQSLIEAFF. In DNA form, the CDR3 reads TGTGCCAGTAGTCTCGGACAGAGCTTGATAGAGGCTTTCTTT.

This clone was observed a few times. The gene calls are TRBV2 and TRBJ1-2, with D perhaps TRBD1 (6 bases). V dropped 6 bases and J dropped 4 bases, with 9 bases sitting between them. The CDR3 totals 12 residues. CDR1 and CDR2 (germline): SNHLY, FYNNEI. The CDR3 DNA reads TGTGCCAGCAGCGGGGACATCTATGGCTACACCTTC. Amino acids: CASSGDIYGYTF.

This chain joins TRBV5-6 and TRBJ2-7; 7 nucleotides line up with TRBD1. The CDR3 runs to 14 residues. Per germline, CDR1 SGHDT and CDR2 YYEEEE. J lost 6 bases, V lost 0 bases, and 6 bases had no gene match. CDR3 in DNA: TGTGCCAGCAGCTTGGACAGGGGAGCCGGCGAGCAGTACGTC. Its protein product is CASSLDRGAGEQYV.